This TCR beta chain originates from a study of T cells in Graves' hyperthyroidism and ophthalmopathy. CDR3 length: 14 amino acids. V lost 4 bases, J lost 1 base, and 8 bases lay in between. Germline CDR1 is LGHDT and CDR2 is YNNKEL (reference sequence). Broader study findings: Expanded thyroid clonotypes (above 0.001) were mostly also found in blood.

Over 18 months, lack of ophthalmopathy progression marked Graves' hyperthyroidism as stable. In patients aged 18 to 65, hyperthyroidism was newly diagnosed, with duration under 2 months. PBMCs were derived from roughly 10 ml fresh peripheral blood. TCR beta CDR3 regions were amplified from RNA. Initially, a first-round RT-PCR of the TCR CDR3 employed the HTBI primer set. TCRdb re-analysed the multiplex PCR reads in MiXCR, keeping a single row per CDR3 protein. The repertoire holds a few hundred thousand distinct CDR3 sequences, with around 13% as singletons. This clonotype was counted a few times. What it binds is unknown.

The sample taken for sequencing was blood. The rearrangement uses TRBV3-1 and TRBJ1-5, with D unclear. This clonotype originated in a woman between 18 and 29 years old with Graves' hyperthyroidism. This CDR3 reads CASSPFRSNQPQHF. CDR3 DNA: TGTGCCAGCAGCCCCTTCCGAAGCAATCAGCCCCAGCATTTT.